This TCR beta chain was profiled in a study of cytomegalovirus exposure and HLA in healthy donors. The study's findings and limits: Subsequent analysis found a tendency for first-cohort TCR clusters to co-occur within the 95 to 150 validation repertoires. The listing of some 170 TCR beta chains classed them as cytomegalovirus-associated.

The study drew the donors from its approximately 120-subject validation cohort, separate from the 666-subject first cohort. With respect to this clone: Antigen: not known.

Generated by immunoSEQ multiplex PCR, the TCRdb table keeps only in-frame clones and is missing some. Altogether about 110,000 clones are present, approximately 85% being singletons, with the ten largest covering 3% to 3.5%. The CDR3 extends over 17 amino acids. Trimming cost V 6 bases and J 1 base, with 19 bases left between them. The germline gives CDR1 MDHEN, CDR2 SYDVKM. Sequencing input: PBMCs. The gene calls are TRBV28 and TRBJ1-5; D possibly corresponds to TRBD1 (6 bases). This TCR came from a young woman in good health and CMV-seronegative. CDR3 nucleotides: TGTGCCAGCAGCATATTTGAGGTCAGGGGCAGCAATCAGCCCCAGCATTTT. This translates into CASSIFEVRGSNQPQHF.